Listed here is a single TCR beta chain. V shed 4 bases and J shed 5 bases, with 9 bases lying between them. There are 12 residues in the CDR3. Germline CDR1 is SGHNT and CDR2 is YYREEE (reference sequence). The entry originates in a study of blood T cell repertoires in COVID-19. Using immunoSEQ multiplex PCR, the repertoire was profiled, and TCRdb retains in-frame clones only, with some absent. The sample lists around 260,000 clones; about nine tenths were seen once. The source of this sequence is a man between 60 and 70 years old who had recovered from COVID-19. Specimen: peripheral blood. V usage is TRBV5-4 and J usage is TRBJ2-5; no firm D call. CDR3 DNA: TGTGCCAGCAGCGGCCCTTCGGAGACCCAGTACTTC. This encodes CASSGPSETQYF. Using reference TRBV5-4 and TRBJ2-5 for the parts outside the CDR3, the full variable domain is ETGVTQSPTHLIKTRGQQVTLRCSSQSGHNTVSWYQQALGQGPQFIFQYYREEENGRGNFPPRFSGLQFPNYSSELNVNALELDDSALYLCASSGPSETQYFGPGTRLLVL.